This T cell receptor (beta chain) is drawn from a study of T-cell memory formation after mild COVID-19. TCRdb redid the calling of the 5' RACE reads with MiXCR, one entry per CDR3 protein. The repertoire holds hundreds of thousands of distinct CDR3 sequences, around 20% seen once, with around 8.4% in the top ten. Trimming took off 5 bases at V and 8 bases at J, with 12 bases between the two ends. CDR3 length equals 13 residues. Germline V gives CDR1 SGHTA, CDR2 FQGTGA. This TCR derives from an adult woman who had mild COVID-19 (a few samples of this study predate the infection). Cell type and time point are not known. Material: PBMCs or a T cell subset sorted from them (not recorded which). The rearrangement joins TRBV7-3 to TRBJ2-2; D is undetermined. For the CDR3, the DNA is TGTGCCAGCAGCGGCCGGGCGGCGGGGGAGCTGTTTTTT. Translated: CASSGRAAGELFF.